Below, one T cell receptor beta chain is given with its context. No antigen is known for it. The data were obtained in a study of CD8 T cells in ankylosing spondylitis. Broader study findings: A motif in TCR beta, a set of seven to nine highly homologous variants, appeared characteristic of ankylosing spondylitis blood. In synovial fluid and blood from reactive arthritis, some motif variants were previously reported. Significant enrichment of disease-linked clones was reported in matched ankylosing spondylitis synovial fluid.

V was clipped by 0 bases and J by 11 bases; unmatched bases: 9. The germline V gene has CDR1 LGHDT and CDR2 YNNKEL (reference sequence). The length of the CDR3 is 14 residues. Researchers built TCR beta libraries using quantitative 5'-RACE with molecular barcodes. TCRdb itself ran the 5' RACE reads through MiXCR, one entry per CDR3 protein. This sample yields some 240,000 distinct CDR3 sequences, of which around 25% are seen a single time; 0.61% belongs to the top ten. The sequence came from a male donor with ankylosing spondylitis or in good health (not recorded which). This chain joins TRBV3-1 and TRBJ1-1; 7 bases match TRBD1. The material sequenced was blood, either unsorted or a sorted T cell fraction (not recorded which). The CDR3 sequence is CASSQDLQGVGAFF. As DNA, the CDR3 is TGTGCCAGCAGCCAAGATCTCCAGGGGGTCGGGGCTTTCTTT.